A selection of T cell receptor beta chains follows, all from one sample in a study of CXCR3-negative and CXCR3-positive naive CD8 T cells. Using the 5' RACE reads, TCRdb records one entry per CDR3 protein without DNA. The sample has about 130,000 distinct CDR3 sequences. Material: naive CXCR3- CD8+ T cells from blood. The receptors were sampled from a human donor in good health. Some clones in this sample may be carry-over from other donors' samples. Each CDR3 is given with its conserved first and last residue. The order of the fields is CDR3 protein, V gene, J gene.

CASSAGLPNEQFF	TRBV12-3/TRBV12-4	TRBJ2-1
CASSLKTGYNEQFF	TRBV27	TRBJ2-1
CATSEVPNEQFF	TRBV24-1	TRBJ2-1
CSVVGSSREQYF	TRBV29-1	TRBJ2-7
CASSRAGDTYEQYF	TRBV5-8	TRBJ2-7
CATSRDVTGTYNEQFF	TRBV15	TRBJ2-1
CASSQDRAGIAYEQYF	TRBV4-3	TRBJ2-7
CASSPYSAYEQYF	TRBV7-2	TRBJ2-7
CASSFWRGETQYF	TRBV7-2	TRBJ2-5
CASSQDRARRGSSYEQYF	TRBV14	TRBJ2-7
CATSGLVTDTQYF	TRBV6-6	TRBJ2-3
CAISVGGGPDNEQFF	TRBV10-3	TRBJ2-1
CASSLVMASYEQYF	TRBV5-1	TRBJ2-7
CASSQGASGGYEQYF	TRBV4-3	TRBJ2-7
CASSLPTGVTDTQYF	TRBV28	TRBJ2-3
CASSYLSGGPVEQYF	TRBV5-1	TRBJ2-7
CASSLDRLSEAFF	TRBV11-3	TRBJ1-1
CSVAGTSGLNNEQFF	TRBV29-1	TRBJ2-1
CASSASGQQETQYF	TRBV12-3/TRBV12-4	TRBJ2-5
CASSQVAGVFYEQYF	TRBV14	TRBJ2-7
CATLADTEAFF	TRBV10-3	TRBJ1-1
CASKAGPYNEQFF	TRBV28	TRBJ2-1
CSATGSTFYSYTF	TRBV20-1	TRBJ1-2
CSASEGLAGESYEQYF	TRBV20-1	TRBJ2-7
CASSPAASGSNQPQHF	TRBV4-3	TRBJ1-5
CASSKDRTGGYTF	TRBV4-1	TRBJ1-2
CASSSTRTTDTQYF	TRBV6-2/TRBV6-3	TRBJ2-3
CASSTRDLITDTQYF	TRBV7-9	TRBJ2-3
CASSLNWGDRPYEQYF	TRBV27	TRBJ2-7
CASSQDWTGDYEQYF	TRBV4-1	TRBJ2-7
CASSLPQGRTYNEQFF	TRBV7-9	TRBJ2-1
CASSSRLPLNTEAFF	TRBV7-9	TRBJ1-1
CSARLAGGADTQYF	TRBV20-1	TRBJ2-3
CASSLSGEYNSPLHF	TRBV28	TRBJ1-6
CASSSGVDEQYF	TRBV7-9	TRBJ2-7
CASSLSTSGANVLTF	TRBV28	TRBJ2-6
CASSSPGGTNEQFF	TRBV6-6	TRBJ2-1
CASSHQGVDNEQFF	TRBV2	TRBJ2-1
CASSPTDDLGLAGGLGELFF	TRBV4-2	TRBJ2-2
CASSQDLAGVYEQYF	TRBV4-1	TRBJ2-7
CSARGAEGVTDTQYF	TRBV20-1	TRBJ2-3
CASSQESGYGANVLTF	TRBV4-1	TRBJ2-6
CSAYGGRGTGEQFF	TRBV29-1	TRBJ2-1